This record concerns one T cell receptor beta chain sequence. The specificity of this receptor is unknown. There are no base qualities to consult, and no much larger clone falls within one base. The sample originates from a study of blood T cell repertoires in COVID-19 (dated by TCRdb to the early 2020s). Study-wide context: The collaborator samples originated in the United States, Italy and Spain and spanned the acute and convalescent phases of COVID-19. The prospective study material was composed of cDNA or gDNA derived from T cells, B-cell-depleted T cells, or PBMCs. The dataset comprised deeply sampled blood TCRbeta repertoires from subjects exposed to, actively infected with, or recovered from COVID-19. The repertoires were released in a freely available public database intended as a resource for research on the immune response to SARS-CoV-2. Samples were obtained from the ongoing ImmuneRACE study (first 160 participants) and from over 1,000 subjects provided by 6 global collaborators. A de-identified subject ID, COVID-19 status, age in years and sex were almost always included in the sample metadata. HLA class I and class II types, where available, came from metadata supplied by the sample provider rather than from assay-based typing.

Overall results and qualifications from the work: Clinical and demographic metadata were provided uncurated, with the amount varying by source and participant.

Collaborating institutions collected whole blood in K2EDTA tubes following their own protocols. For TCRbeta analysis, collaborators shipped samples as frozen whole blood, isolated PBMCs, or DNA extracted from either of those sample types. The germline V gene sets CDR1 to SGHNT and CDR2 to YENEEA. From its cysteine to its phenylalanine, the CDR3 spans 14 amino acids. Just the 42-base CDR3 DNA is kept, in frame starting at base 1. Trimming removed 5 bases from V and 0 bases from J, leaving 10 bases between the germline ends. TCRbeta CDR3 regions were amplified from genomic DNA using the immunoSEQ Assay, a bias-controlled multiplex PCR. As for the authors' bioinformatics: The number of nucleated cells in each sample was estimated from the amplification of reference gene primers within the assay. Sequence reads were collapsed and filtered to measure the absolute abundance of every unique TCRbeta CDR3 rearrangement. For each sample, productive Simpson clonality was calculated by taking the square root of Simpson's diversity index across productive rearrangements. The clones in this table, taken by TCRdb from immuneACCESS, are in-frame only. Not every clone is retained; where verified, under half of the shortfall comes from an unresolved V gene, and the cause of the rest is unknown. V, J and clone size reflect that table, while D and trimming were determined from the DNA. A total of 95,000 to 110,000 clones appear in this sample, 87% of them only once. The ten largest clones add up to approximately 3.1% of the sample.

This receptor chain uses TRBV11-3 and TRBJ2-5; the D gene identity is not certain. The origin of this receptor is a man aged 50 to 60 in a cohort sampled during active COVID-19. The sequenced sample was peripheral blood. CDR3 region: CASSLGLNQETQYF. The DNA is TGTGCCAGCAGCCTGGGCCTTAACCAAGAGACCCAGTACTTC.